This record looks at one T cell receptor (beta chain) sequence and its context. Its target is unknown. Some second doses came at about 4 weeks and others at about 12 weeks; these were pooled. This specimen belongs to a study of T cell responses to AZD1222 COVID-19 vaccine. Method: immunoSEQ multiplex PCR; TCRdb's copy keeps in-frame clones and lacks some. The sample lists 120,000 or so clones, 70% to 90% occurring once. Study-level findings and limits: In the spike-specific TCR repertoire, nearly half reportedly target unmutated variant regions. No repertoire was sampled before or during the peak T cell response, only after it.

This clonotype was obtained from an adult who received the AZD1222 COVID-19 vaccine. The sequencing here drew on peripheral blood, taken 28 days after the second AZD1222 dose.

CDR3 in DNA: TGTGCCAGCAGTTACGGACAGGGACCTGGCTACACCTTC. Residues: CASSYGQGPGYTF. The rearrangement joins TRBV5-4 to TRBJ1-2; TRBD1 matches 8 bases. Trimming removed 5 bases from V and 7 bases from J; junction bases left unmatched: 7. The CDR3 totals 13 residues. CDR1 is SGHNT, CDR2 YYREEE, per germline (reference sequence).